The rows below give T cell receptor beta chains drawn from one sample of a study of control samples from healthy donors and cancer patients. TCRdb's copy holds only in-frame clones and misses some; the assay was immunoSEQ multiplex PCR. The data contain approximately 160,000 clones, about 93% of them seen just once; the ten biggest clones take up over 4%. Sequencing was done on a sample of blood. The source is a woman aged 55-75 years in good health. The CDR3 runs from the conserved cysteine through the conserved F or W. The D gene is left open where the match is weak. Clone size is stated in some rows and not others, as once, few, many or a class when expanded.

CDR3 length: 15
D gene: .
J gene: TRBJ2-7
clone size: .
V gene: TRBV6-5
CDR3 DNA: TGTGCCAGCAGGGGTCGCGCGGGGGCTTCCTACGAGCAGTACTTC
CDR3 protein: CASRGRAGASYEQYF

CDR3 length: 13
D gene: .
J gene: TRBJ1-1
clone size: .
V gene: TRBV19
CDR3 DNA: TGTGCCAGTAGTACAGGGAGGTACACTGAAGCTTTCTTT
CDR3 protein: CASSTGRYTEAFF

CDR3 length: 13
D gene: .
J gene: TRBJ2-3
clone size: .
V gene: TRBV3-1/TRBV3-2
CDR3 DNA: TGTGCCAGCAGCCAAATCCGCACAGATACGCAGTATTTT
CDR3 protein: CASSQIRTDTQYF

CDR3 length: 15
D gene: .
J gene: TRBJ2-5
clone size: .
V gene: TRBV5-1
CDR3 DNA: TGCGCCAGCAGCTGGGCTACAGGGCCTCAAGAGACCCAGTACTTC
CDR3 protein: CASSWATGPQETQYF

CDR3 length: 16
D gene: TRBD2
J gene: TRBJ2-1
clone size: .
V gene: TRBV5-1
CDR3 DNA: TGCGCCAGCAGCTTGGGAGGACTAGCGGGGGAAAATGAGCAGTTCTTC
CDR3 protein: CASSLGGLAGENEQFF

CDR3 length: 14
D gene: .
J gene: TRBJ1-1
clone size: .
V gene: TRBV5-6
CDR3 DNA: TGTGCCAGCAGCTTGGGTCAGAGGAACACTGAAGCTTTCTTT
CDR3 protein: CASSLGQRNTEAFF

CDR3 length: 15
D gene: .
J gene: TRBJ1-4
clone size: once
V gene: TRBV7-9
CDR3 DNA: TGTGCCAGCAGCCAACGGGCCGGAGATAGTGAAAAACTGTTTTTT
CDR3 protein: CASSQRAGDSEKLFF

CDR3 length: 15
D gene: .
J gene: TRBJ2-3
clone size: .
V gene: TRBV30
CDR3 DNA: TGTGCCTGGAGCCTAGGTGGATCTAACACAGATACGCAGTATTTT
CDR3 protein: CAWSLGGSNTDTQYF

CDR3 length: 15
D gene: TRBD1
J gene: TRBJ1-5
clone size: .
V gene: TRBV20-1
CDR3 DNA: TGCAGTGCTAGTACGACAGGGGGCGGGGATCAGCCCCAGCATTTT
CDR3 protein: CSASTTGGGDQPQHF

CDR3 length: 15
D gene: TRBD1
J gene: TRBJ1-1
clone size: .
V gene: TRBV10-3
CDR3 DNA: TGTGCCATCGCCGGGACAGGGATCTTGAACACTGAAGCTTTCTTT
CDR3 protein: CAIAGTGILNTEAFF

CDR3 length: 11
D gene: .
J gene: TRBJ1-4
clone size: .
V gene: TRBV6-6
CDR3 DNA: TGTGCCAGCACGGGTAACGAAAAACTGTTTTTT
CDR3 protein: CASTGNEKLFF

CDR3 length: 15
D gene: .
J gene: TRBJ2-3
clone size: .
V gene: TRBV5-1
CDR3 DNA: TGCGCCAGCAGCTTGGAAATTGGGTCAGCAGATACGCAGTATTTT
CDR3 protein: CASSLEIGSADTQYF

CDR3 length: 12
D gene: .
J gene: TRBJ1-1
clone size: once
V gene: TRBV19
CDR3 DNA: TGTGCCAGCTTTTCACAGAACACTGAAGCTTTCTTT
CDR3 protein: CASFSQNTEAFF

CDR3 length: 11
D gene: TRBD1
J gene: TRBJ1-2
clone size: once
V gene: TRBV20-1
CDR3 DNA: TGCAGTGCTAAAGACAGGGCCGGCTACACCTTC
CDR3 protein: CSAKDRAGYTF

CDR3 length: 14
D gene: .
J gene: TRBJ1-2
clone size: .
V gene: TRBV19
CDR3 DNA: TGTGCCACCAAGCGGCCCGGGCGATACTATGGCTACACCTTC
CDR3 protein: CATKRPGRYYGYTF

CDR3 length: 16
D gene: .
J gene: TRBJ2-2
clone size: .
V gene: TRBV9
CDR3 DNA: TGTGCCAGCAGCGGAAGACAGGCGATGAACACCGGGGAGCTGTTTTTT
CDR3 protein: CASSGRQAMNTGELFF

CDR3 length: 12
D gene: .
J gene: TRBJ1-2
clone size: .
V gene: TRBV19
CDR3 DNA: TGTGCCAGTAGTCCGGGGGACTATGGCTACACCTTC
CDR3 protein: CASSPGDYGYTF

CDR3 length: 16
D gene: .
J gene: TRBJ2-1
clone size: .
V gene: TRBV4-1
CDR3 DNA: TGCGCCAGCAGCCACGGGGACACCGGCTCCTACAATGAGCAGTTCTTC
CDR3 protein: CASSHGDTGSYNEQFF

CDR3 length: 16
D gene: TRBD2
J gene: TRBJ2-3
clone size: .
V gene: TRBV6-4
CDR3 DNA: TGTGCCAGCAGTGACGAAGCGGGGGGGCGGACAGATACGCAGTATTTT
CDR3 protein: CASSDEAGGRTDTQYF

CDR3 length: 19
D gene: TRBD1
J gene: TRBJ1-3
clone size: .
V gene: TRBV19
CDR3 DNA: TGTGCCAGTAGTAGGTCGACAGGGACCGTTACCCACTCTGGAAACACCATATATTTT
CDR3 protein: CASSRSTGTVTHSGNTIYF

CDR3 length: 19
D gene: TRBD2
J gene: TRBJ2-7
clone size: .
V gene: TRBV11-2
CDR3 DNA: TGTGCCAGCAGCTTAGATCTTGGTAGCGGGGGCGTCTATACCTACGAGCAGTACTTC
CDR3 protein: CASSLDLGSGGVYTYEQYF

CDR3 length: 14
D gene: .
J gene: TRBJ1-2
clone size: .
V gene: TRBV4-1
CDR3 DNA: TGCGCCAGCAGCCACCAGGACAGTTACTATGGCTACACCTTC
CDR3 protein: CASSHQDSYYGYTF

CDR3 length: 12
D gene: .
J gene: TRBJ1-2
clone size: .
V gene: TRBV7-9
CDR3 DNA: TGTGCCAGCAGCCTAGAGAGCTATGGCTACACCTTC
CDR3 protein: CASSLESYGYTF

CDR3 length: 17
D gene: .
J gene: TRBJ1-1
clone size: .
V gene: TRBV7-9
CDR3 DNA: TGTGCCAGCAGCTTAAGTAGTGTGGGATTTGAGGACACTGAAGCTTTCTTT
CDR3 protein: CASSLSSVGFEDTEAFF

CDR3 length: 13
D gene: TRBD1
J gene: TRBJ2-5
clone size: .
V gene: TRBV11-2
CDR3 DNA: TGTGCCAGCAGCTCGGACAGGAAAGAGACCCAGTACTTC
CDR3 protein: CASSSDRKETQYF

CDR3 length: 16
D gene: TRBD2
J gene: TRBJ2-2
clone size: .
V gene: TRBV4-2
CDR3 DNA: TGTGCCAGCAGCTCGGCGGGGGACGGGGTTCCTGGGGAGCTGTTTTTT
CDR3 protein: CASSSAGDGVPGELFF

CDR3 length: 17
D gene: TRBD1
J gene: TRBJ1-1
clone size: .
V gene: TRBV5-8
CDR3 DNA: TGTGCCAGCAGCTTAACGACAGGGGGCTGGATGAACACTGAAGCTTTCTTT
CDR3 protein: CASSLTTGGWMNTEAFF

CDR3 length: 13
D gene: .
J gene: TRBJ2-2
clone size: .
V gene: TRBV15
CDR3 DNA: TGTGCCACCAGCTTCCCGGAGGGCGGGGAGCTGTTTTTT
CDR3 protein: CATSFPEGGELFF

CDR3 length: 13
D gene: .
J gene: TRBJ2-5
clone size: once
V gene: TRBV7-9
CDR3 DNA: TGTGCCAGCAGCCCAACCAGCGGAGAGACCCAGTACTTC
CDR3 protein: CASSPTSGETQYF

CDR3 length: 13
D gene: .
J gene: TRBJ2-5
clone size: .
V gene: TRBV2
CDR3 DNA: TGTGCCAGCAGTGAACTCTCCCAAGAGACCCAGTACTTC
CDR3 protein: CASSELSQETQYF

CDR3 length: 13
D gene: .
J gene: TRBJ2-3
clone size: .
V gene: TRBV2
CDR3 DNA: TGTGCCAGCCCCCAGTCCGCGACAGATACGCAGTATTTT
CDR3 protein: CASPQSATDTQYF

CDR3 length: 16
D gene: TRBD1
J gene: TRBJ1-6
clone size: few
V gene: TRBV25-1
CDR3 DNA: TGTGCCAGCAGTGTTGGGACAGGGGGAGGTAATTCACCCCTCCACTTT
CDR3 protein: CASSVGTGGGNSPLHF

CDR3 length: 13
D gene: .
J gene: TRBJ2-5
clone size: .
V gene: TRBV4-1
CDR3 DNA: TGCGCCAGCAGCCAAGGGGAGCAAGAGACCCAGTACTTC
CDR3 protein: CASSQGEQETQYF

CDR3 length: 16
D gene: TRBD2
J gene: TRBJ2-1
clone size: .
V gene: TRBV7-4
CDR3 DNA: TGTGCCAGCAGCTTAGCTAGCGGGGGCCGCTACAATGAGCAGTTCTTC
CDR3 protein: CASSLASGGRYNEQFF

CDR3 length: 14
D gene: .
J gene: TRBJ1-5
clone size: .
V gene: TRBV7-9
CDR3 DNA: TGTGCCAGCAGCTTAAGCAGGGGCAATCAGCCCCAGCATTTT
CDR3 protein: CASSLSRGNQPQHF

CDR3 length: 16
D gene: TRBD1
J gene: TRBJ2-5
clone size: .
V gene: TRBV7-9
CDR3 DNA: TGTGCCAGCAGCACGCCCGGGACAGGGGGCATGGAGACCCAGTACTTC
CDR3 protein: CASSTPGTGGMETQYF

CDR3 length: 12
D gene: .
J gene: TRBJ1-5
clone size: .
V gene: TRBV19
CDR3 DNA: TGTGCCAGCGGGGATAGCAATCAGCCCCAGCATTTT
CDR3 protein: CASGDSNQPQHF

CDR3 length: 13
D gene: .
J gene: TRBJ2-5
clone size: .
V gene: TRBV9
CDR3 DNA: TGTGCCAGCAGCGCCATGGAGGGAGAGACCCAGTACTTC
CDR3 protein: CASSAMEGETQYF

CDR3 length: 13
D gene: .
J gene: TRBJ1-1
clone size: .
V gene: TRBV29-1
CDR3 DNA: TGCAGCGTTGAGGGAGGGAGCTGGACTGAAGCTTTCTTT
CDR3 protein: CSVEGGSWTEAFF

CDR3 length: 15
D gene: .
J gene: TRBJ1-2
clone size: .
V gene: TRBV3-1/TRBV3-2
CDR3 DNA: TGTGCCAGCAGCCAAGACCGTAGGGGGGTCTATGGCTACACCTTC
CDR3 protein: CASSQDRRGVYGYTF

CDR3 length: 17
D gene: TRBD1
J gene: TRBJ1-6
clone size: .
V gene: TRBV5-1
CDR3 DNA: TGCGCCAGCAGCTTAGGACAGGCCCCCCGGCGTAATTCACCCCTCCACTTT
CDR3 protein: CASSLGQAPRRNSPLHF

CDR3 length: 10
D gene: .
J gene: TRBJ1-1
clone size: .
V gene: TRBV2
CDR3 DNA: TGTGCCAGCAGTGAGGTCGCGGCTTTCTTT
CDR3 protein: CASSEVAAFF